This passage covers 18 T cell receptor beta chains from one sample sequenced in a study of cytomegalovirus exposure and HLA in healthy donors. Researchers ran the PCR with 60 Vbeta and 13 Jbeta primers. Produced via immunoSEQ multiplex PCR; TCRdb's table is partial and in-frame only. The sample has 150,000 to 200,000 clones, about three quarters seen once. Sequencing was done on a sample of PBMCs. These receptors were collected from a man in his fifties or sixties in good health and CMV-seropositive.

Points on this clone: The identical CDR3 is also encoded by other nucleotide sequences in the sample. The rearrangement joins TRBV7-3 to TRBJ1-6; 10 positions agree with TRBD1. Germline V gene data show CDR1 as SGHTA and CDR2 as FQGTGA. CDR3 length: 13 residues. V shed 9 bases and J 11 bases; nucleotides not matched to a gene: 7. CDR3 bases: TGTGCCAGTAGCCCGGACAGGGGGACACCCCTCCACTTT. Translated: CASSPDRGTPLHF.

This chain's CDR3 is CASSAGSYEQYV. CDR3 in DNA: TGTGCCAGCAGTGCAGGCTCTTACGAGCAGTACGTC. The V call is TRBV25-1, the J call TRBJ2-7; no definite D call. Germline assignment: CDR1 MGHDK and CDR2 SYGVNS. The CDR3 is made up of 12 amino acids. V lost 4 bases and J 4 bases, leaving 8 bases between the germline ends.

This chain uses TRBV7-2 with TRBJ2-5, with 9 bases aligning to TRBD2. This CDR3 region has 16 residues. The germline gives CDR1 SGHTA, CDR2 FQGNSA. V gave up 4 bases and J gave up 7 bases; unmatched junction bases: 13. The DNA of the CDR3 is TGTGCCAGCAGCTCGCACGGCGGGGGGGCCCGGGGGACCCAGTACTTC. Protein sequence: CASSSHGGGARGTQYF.

CDR3 residues: CASSLQGGNEQFF. For the CDR3, the DNA is TGTGCCAGCAGTCTGCAGGGGGGAAATGAGCAGTTCTTC. The chain joins TRBV5-4 to TRBJ2-1; possible D gene TRBD1, 7 bases. CDR3 size: 13 residues. V was cut by 5 bases and J by 7 bases, with 13 bases left in between. The germline V gene encodes CDR1 SGHNT and CDR2 YYREEE (reference sequence).

The chain carries TRBV6-1 and TRBJ1-4, with D perhaps matching TRBD1 (6 bases). Germline V gene lookup returns CDR1 MNHNS and CDR2 SASEGT. This CDR3 has 16 residues. V shed 1 base and J shed 2 bases, with 11 bases lying between them. The CDR3 bases are TGTGCCAGCAGTGAAGACAGGGTGTCGACTAATGAAAAACTGTTTTTT. Its protein is CASSEDRVSTNEKLFF.

The gene calls are TRBV15 and TRBJ2-4; D remains unclear. Germline loops: CDR1 LNHNV, CDR2 YYDKDF (reference sequence). Trimming removed 1 base from V and 0 bases from J, with 7 bases in between. The CDR3 consists of 15 residues. CDR3 sequence (DNA): TGTGCCACCAGCAGAGGAGGAGTAGCCAAAAACATTCAGTACTTC. Translating it yields CATSRGGVAKNIQYF.

This chain joins TRBV6-5 and TRBJ1-5; no definite D call. The V gene lost 2 bases and the J gene lost 7 bases, with 12 bases spanning the gap. Germline values: CDR1 MNHEY, CDR2 SVGAGI. This CDR3 region has 14 residues. The DNA of the CDR3 is TGTGCCAGCAGTTACGTCATTAGAGGGCAGCCCCAGCATTTT. It yields the protein CASSYVIRGQPQHF.

This sequence joins TRBV5-6 and TRBJ2-2; D unclear. The CDR3 extends over 15 amino acids. Trimming left V 0 bases short and J 4 bases short, with 10 bases between. Germline V lookup: CDR1 SGHDT, CDR2 YYEEEE. In DNA, the CDR3 is TGTGCCAGCAGCTTGGCGAGTTACCGCACCGGGGAGCTGTTTTTT. It translates to CASSLASYRTGELFF.

This chain uses TRBV18 with TRBJ1-6, with 11 bases that match TRBD1. The V segment lost 3 bases and the J segment 10 bases; nucleotides outside the gene matches: 11. Germline CDR1 KGHSH, CDR2 LQKENI. The CDR3 loop spans 17 amino acids. As DNA, the CDR3 is TGTGCCAGCTCACCCATCGGGACAGGGGGGTCGGGGTCACCCCTCCACTTT. Protein product: CASSPIGTGGSGSPLHF.

V usage is TRBV28 and J usage is TRBJ2-7; D call uncertain. This CDR3 comprises 11 residues. V lost 4 bases, J lost 6 bases, and 7 bases lay in between. The germline V gene encodes CDR1 MDHEN and CDR2 SYDVKM. The CDR3 DNA follows: TGTGCCAGCAGTTCTTTCCTCGAGCAGTACTTC. Residues: CASSSFLEQYF.

This clone was seen only a few times. The chain carries TRBV7-9 and TRBJ1-5; possible D gene TRBD1, 6 bases. Trimming removed 5 bases from V and 7 bases from J, with 15 bases in between. Germline CDR1 and CDR2: SEHNR and FQNEAQ (reference sequence). This CDR3 region has 14 residues. The CDR3 nucleotides are TGTGCCAGCAGCGCAACAGGGCGCGGACAGCCCCAGCATTTT. As protein: CASSATGRGQPQHF.

The V gene is TRBV2, the J gene TRBJ1-1; the D gene is possibly TRBD1 (5 bases). The CDR3 is made up of 14 amino acids. Germline-derived CDR1 and CDR2 are SNHLY and FYNNEI. Trimming shortened V by 4 bases and J by 3 bases, and 12 bases separated the two germline ends. CDR3 nucleotide sequence: TGTGCCAGCAGTGCACAGGTGCTCTACACTGAAGCTTTCTTT. Amino acid sequence: CASSAQVLYTEAFF.

The CDR3 region is CALGEHRDEKLFF. DNA of the CDR3: TGTGCCTTAGGGGAACATCGGGATGAAAAACTGTTTTTT. The V gene is TRBV30, the J gene TRBJ1-4, with D perhaps matching TRBD1 (5 bases). This CDR3 has 13 residues. Germline V CDR1 and CDR2: GTSNPN, SVGIG (reference sequence). V shed 7 bases and J shed 6 bases, with 15 bases lying between them. The whole variable domain, remainder taken from reference TRBV30 and TRBJ1-4, is SQTIHQWPATLVQPVGSPLSLECTVEGTSNPNLYWYRQAAGRGLQLLFYSVGIGQISSEVPQNLSASRPQDRQFILSSKKLLLSDSGFYLCALGEHRDEKLFFGSGTQLSVL.

The V gene is TRBV7-2, the J gene TRBJ2-1; 9 nucleotides match TRBD2. Per germline, CDR1 SGHTA and CDR2 FQGNSA. With V trimmed by 1 base and J by 4 bases, 5 bases remained unmatched. The CDR3 runs 16 residues. The CDR3: CASSLVPGLAYNEQFF. For the CDR3, the DNA is TGTGCCAGCAGCTTAGTACCGGGACTAGCTTACAATGAGCAGTTCTTC.

The chain joins TRBV18 to TRBJ1-5; possible D gene TRBD1, 6 bases. The CDR3 is made up of 15 amino acids. Looked up from germline, CDR1 is KGHSH and CDR2 is LQKENI. Between the trimmed V and J ends, which lost 5 bases and 0 bases, there was a span of 11 bases. The CDR3 protein is CASSNTGFSNQPQHF. DNA of the CDR3: TGTGCCAGCTCAAACACAGGGTTTAGCAATCAGCCCCAGCATTTT. Filled out from reference TRBV18 and TRBJ1-5, the complete variable domain reads NAGVMQNPRHLVRRRGQEARLRCSPMKGHSHVYWYRQLPEEGLKFMVYLQKENIIDESGMPKERFSAEFPKEGPSILRIQQVVRGDSAAYFCASSNTGFSNQPQHFGDGTRLSIL.

This clone was found a few times. The chain carries TRBV9 and TRBJ1-2; 12 nucleotides line up with TRBD1. This CDR3 is built from 16 residues. V was clipped by 2 bases and J by 4 bases; unmatched bases: 6. The germline V gene has CDR1 SGDLS and CDR2 YYNGEE. The CDR3 nucleotides are TGTGCCAGCAGCGTTGATCCGGGACAGGGGGCCTATGGCTACACCTTC. Its translation: CASSVDPGQGAYGYTF.

The rearrangement links TRBV7-2 to TRBJ1-2; weak D call: TRBD1 (6 bases). The CDR3 contains 14 residues. From germline, CDR1 is SGHTA and CDR2 FQGNSA. Trimming left V 1 base short and J 4 bases short, with 10 bases between. The CDR3 bases are TGTGCCAGCAGCTTAGGGACAGTGGGCTATGGCTACACCTTC. It is translated as CASSLGTVGYGYTF.

V is TRBV27 and J is TRBJ1-1; D remains unclear. CDR3 length equals 15 residues. Trimming left V 1 base short and J 7 bases short, with 16 bases between. Germline V gives CDR1 MNHEY, CDR2 SMNVEV (reference sequence). CDR3 DNA: TGTGCCAGCAGTTTATACTCGGGAGGCCGGGGTGAAGCTTTCTTT. Protein product: CASSLYSGGRGEAFF.